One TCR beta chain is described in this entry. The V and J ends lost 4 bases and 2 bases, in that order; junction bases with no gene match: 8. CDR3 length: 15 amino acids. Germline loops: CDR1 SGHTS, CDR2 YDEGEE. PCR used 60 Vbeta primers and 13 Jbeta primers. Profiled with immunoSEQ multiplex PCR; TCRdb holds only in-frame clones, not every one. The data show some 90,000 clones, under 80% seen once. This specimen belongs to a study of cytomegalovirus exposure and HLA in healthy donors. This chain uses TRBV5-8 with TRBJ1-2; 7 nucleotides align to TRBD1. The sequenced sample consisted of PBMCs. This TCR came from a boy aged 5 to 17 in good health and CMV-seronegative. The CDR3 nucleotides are TGTGCCAGCAGCCCGTCGGTGGACAGGAACTATGGCTACACCTTC. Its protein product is CASSPSVDRNYGYTF.